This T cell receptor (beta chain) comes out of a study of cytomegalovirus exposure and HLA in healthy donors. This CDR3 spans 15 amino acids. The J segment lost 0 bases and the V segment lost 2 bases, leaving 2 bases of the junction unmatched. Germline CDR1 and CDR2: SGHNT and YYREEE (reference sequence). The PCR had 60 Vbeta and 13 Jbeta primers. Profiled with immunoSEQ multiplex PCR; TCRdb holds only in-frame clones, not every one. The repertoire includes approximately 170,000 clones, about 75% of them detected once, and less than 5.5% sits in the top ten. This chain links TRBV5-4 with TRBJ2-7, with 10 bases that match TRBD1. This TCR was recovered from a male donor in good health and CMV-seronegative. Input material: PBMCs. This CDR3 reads CASSLGQGVSYEQYF. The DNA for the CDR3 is TGTGCCAGCAGCTTAGGACAGGGGGTCTCCTACGAGCAGTACTTC. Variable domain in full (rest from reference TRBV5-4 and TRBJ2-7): ETGVTQSPTHLIKTRGQQVTLRCSSQSGHNTVSWYQQALGQGPQFIFQYYREEENGRGNFPPRFSGLQFPNYSSELNVNALELDDSALYLCASSLGQGVSYEQYFGPGTRLTVT.